Below are 24 T cell receptor beta chains sequenced from a single sample in a study of blood T cell repertoires in COVID-19. Data came from immunoSEQ multiplex PCR; TCRdb stores just in-frame clones and leaves some out. The data show roughly 100,000 clones, 87% seen once. The sequencing sample was made of peripheral blood. The receptors shown here come from a woman aged 50 to 60 with COVID-19, enrolled during active disease.

The count of this clone is one. V gene TRBV6-4 combines with J gene TRBJ2-3; a possible D gene is TRBD2 (5 bases). CDR1 and CDR2 (germline): MRHNA, SNTAGT. Trimming removed 6 bases at V and 5 bases at J, with 15 bases between. CDR3 length: 14 residues. The CDR3 sequence is CASSNLPAGDTQYF. The CDR3 DNA follows: TGTGCCAGCAGCAATCTTCCGGCGGGAGATACGCAGTATTTT.

J is TRBJ2-3 and V is TRBV7-2, with 12 positions matching TRBD2. V lost 5 bases to trimming and J lost 3 bases; unmatched junction nucleotides: 6. Germline CDR1 and CDR2: SGHTA and FQGNSA. The CDR3 spans 16 residues. CDR3 residues: CASSPKTSGGTDTQYF. CDR3 DNA sequence: TGTGCCAGCAGCCCTAAGACTAGCGGGGGAACAGATACGCAGTATTTT.

The chain has TRBV7-9 and TRBJ2-3, with TRBD2 as a possible D gene (6 bases). The ends were cut back, 4 bases at V and 2 bases at J, with 13 bases in the middle. Germline CDR1 is SEHNR and CDR2 is FQNEAQ (reference sequence). The CDR3 runs 15 residues. This CDR3 is CASSSGTGFTDTQYF. The DNA for the CDR3 is TGTGCCAGCAGCTCCGGGACTGGGTTCACAGATACGCAGTATTTT.

Note on this clone: The junction shows a germline mismatch at one end, possibly a read error. The gene calls are TRBV7-9 and TRBJ1-2; tentatively, D is TRBD1 (6 bases). Germline CDR1 SEHNR, CDR2 FQNEAQ (reference sequence). The CDR3 runs to 13 residues. The CDR3 coding sequence is TGTGCCAGCAGCCTAGCGACAGGTGCTGGCTACACCTTC. As protein: CASSLATGAGYTF. Using reference TRBV7-9 and TRBJ1-2 for the parts outside the CDR3, the full variable domain is DTGVSQNPRHKITKRGQNVTFRCDPISEHNRLYWYRQTLGQGPEFLTYFQNEAQLEKSRLLSDRFSAERPKGSFSTLEIQRTEQGDSAMYLCASSLATGAGYTFGSGTRLTVV.

In its sample, this clone was seen once. The rearrangement links TRBV10-2 to TRBJ2-2, with a tentative D call TRBD2 (5 bases). The CDR3 loop spans 13 amino acids. The ends were cut back, 4 bases at V and 4 bases at J, with 7 bases in the middle. Looked up from germline, CDR1 is WSHSY and CDR2 is SAAADI. The CDR3 protein is CASSALATGELFF. CDR3 coding DNA: TGCGCCAGCAGTGCCCTAGCCACCGGGGAGCTGTTTTTT.

This clone was seen a single time. The rearrangement uses TRBV5-1 and TRBJ2-7; a weak D match, TRBD1 (6 bases). The CDR3 covers 15 residues. V dropped 0 bases and J dropped 2 bases, with 12 bases sitting between them. Germline CDR1 is SGHRS and CDR2 is YFSETQ. CDR3 loop: CASSLAMDSAYEQYF. CDR3 sequence (DNA): TGCGCCAGCAGCTTGGCTATGGACAGCGCCTACGAGCAGTACTTC. The full variable domain, rest sourced from reference TRBV5-1 and TRBJ2-7, is KAGVTQTPRYLIKTRGQQVTLSCSPISGHRSVSWYQQTPGQGLQFLFEYFSETQRNKGNFPGRFSGRQFSNSRSEMNVSTLELGDSALYLCASSLAMDSAYEQYFGPGTRLTVT.

This chain links TRBV19 with TRBJ2-3, with TRBD1 as a possible D gene (6 bases). Trimming took off 3 bases at V and 1 base at J, with 14 bases between the two ends. There are 16 residues in the CDR3. CDR1 and CDR2 from the germline V gene are LNHDA and SQIVND (reference sequence). In DNA form, the CDR3 reads TGTGCCAGTAGTATGCTCGTGGGGGCGGGCACAGATACGCAGTATTTT. This encodes CASSMLVGAGTDTQYF.

This chain connects TRBV2 to TRBJ1-2; D unresolved. The V end was cut by 4 bases, the J end by 3 bases, with 15 bases between. The CDR3 contains 15 residues. Germline loops: CDR1 SNHLY, CDR2 FYNNEI. The CDR3 protein is CASSGLRKGDYGYTF. CDR3 DNA: TGTGCCAGCAGTGGGCTCAGGAAGGGAGACTATGGCTACACCTTC.

This chain joins TRBV29-1 and TRBJ2-7, with a tentative D call TRBD1 (6 bases). CDR1 is SQVTM and CDR2 is ANQGSEA in the germline V gene. CDR3 length: 14 amino acids. With 5 bases removed from V and 3 bases from J, the gap between germline ends came to 17 bases. CDR3: CSVRLPHRDYEQYF. DNA for the CDR3: TGCAGCGTTCGTCTCCCCCACAGGGACTACGAGCAGTACTTC.

This chain links TRBV19 with TRBJ2-2, with 7 bases that match TRBD1. The CDR3 consists of 14 residues. V was pared by 5 bases and J by 8 bases, with 8 bases of the junction left unmatched. Germline CDR1 and CDR2: LNHDA and SQIVND (reference sequence). The CDR3 nucleotides are TGTGCCAGTAGTTACCAACAGGGGACGGGGGAGCTGTTTTTT. Translation: CASSYQQGTGELFF.

The chain combines TRBV6-4 with TRBJ2-3; a weak D match, TRBD2 (6 bases). Trimming took 6 bases from V and 0 from J, leaving 10 bases between them. This CDR3 region has 14 residues. In germline, CDR1 is MRHNA, CDR2 SNTAGT. The CDR3 sequence is CASRSGTSTDTQYF. Written as DNA, the CDR3 is TGTGCCAGCAGATCGGGGACTAGCACAGATACGCAGTATTTT.

This clone was counted a single time. V gene TRBV9 combines with J gene TRBJ1-4; TRBD1 aligns across 8 bases. The CDR3 has 15 residues. Germline lookup yields CDR1 SGDLS and CDR2 YYNGEE. Germline trimming cut 5 bases from V and 7 bases from J; bases unmatched to any gene: 10. The CDR3: CASRGGPGTGEKLFF. The CDR3 DNA is TGTGCCAGCAGAGGGGGTCCCGGGACAGGTGAAAAACTGTTTTTT.

The genes are TRBV7-2 and TRBJ2-1; tentative D call: TRBD1 (5 bases). The CDR3 is 16 amino acids. V lost 1 base and J 3 bases, leaving 13 bases between the germline ends. Germline CDR1 reads SGHTA; CDR2 reads FQGNSA. Written as DNA, the CDR3 is TGTGCCAGCAGCTTAGGGGGCCTGCCGGTCTACAATGAGCAGTTCTTC. The encoded protein is CASSLGGLPVYNEQFF.

This chain connects TRBV7-8 to TRBJ2-1; 7 bases are a match to TRBD1. V was clipped by 3 bases and J by 0 bases; unmatched bases: 2. The CDR3 sequence is 15 residues long. CDR1 is SGHVS, CDR2 FQNEAQ, per germline. The CDR3 DNA sequence: TGTGCCAGCAGCTTGGGGACAGTCTCCTACAATGAGCAGTTCTTC. Protein: CASSLGTVSYNEQFF.

The chain employs TRBV6-2 or TRBV6-3 and TRBJ2-5, with TRBD2 matching over 9 bases. Per germline, CDR1 MNHEY and CDR2 SVGEGT. V was clipped by 5 bases and J by 1 base; unmatched bases: 8. CDR3 length equals 16 residues. In nucleotides, the CDR3 is TGTGCCAGCAGTCTCGCGCTAGCGGGGTCCCAAGAGACCCAGTACTTC. Its protein product is CASSLALAGSQETQYF.

V gene TRBV6-6 combines with J gene TRBJ1-4; 9 bases are a match to TRBD1. The CDR3 length is 14 residues. The J segment lost 6 bases and the V segment lost 7 bases, leaving 6 bases of the junction unmatched. CDR1 is MNHNY and CDR2 is SVGAGI in the germline V gene (reference sequence). The chain's CDR3 is CASNPGQGHEKLFF. The CDR3 region has the DNA TGTGCCAGCAACCCGGGACAGGGACATGAAAAACTGTTTTTT.

A few counts support this clone. The chain carries TRBV7-3 and TRBJ2-2, with TRBD2 matching over 8 bases. The CDR3 consists of 15 residues. V lost 4 bases, J lost 5 bases, and 6 bases stayed unmatched. Per germline, CDR1 SGHTA and CDR2 FQGTGA. This chain's CDR3 is CASSSGLGGTGELFF. In DNA, the CDR3 is TGTGCCAGCAGCTCGGGACTAGGAGGTACCGGGGAGCTGTTTTTT.

V usage is TRBV6-1 and J usage is TRBJ1-5, with a possible D match to TRBD1 (6 bases). Trimming shortened V by 0 bases and J by 7 bases, and 10 bases separated the two germline ends. Germline assignment: CDR1 MNHNS and CDR2 SASEGT. The CDR3 runs to 14 residues. CDR3 DNA: TGTGCCAGCAGTGAAGCGTGGGGGCCGCAGCCCCAGCATTTT. Translated: CASSEAWGPQPQHF.

The rearrangement joins TRBV19 to TRBJ1-5; D ambiguous. Deletions cut 7 bases from V and 3 bases from J, with 10 bases between. CDR1 is LNHDA and CDR2 is SQIVND in the germline V gene (reference sequence). There are 13 residues in the CDR3. The CDR3 sequence is CASTAQFNQPQHF. The CDR3 coding sequence is TGTGCCAGTACGGCACAGTTCAATCAGCCCCAGCATTTT.

This clone has a single count. The J gene is TRBJ1-1, the V gene TRBV7-2; D is undetermined. V shed 5 bases and J shed 4 bases, with 8 bases lying between them. The germline gives CDR1 SGHTA, CDR2 FQGNSA. This CDR3 has 12 residues. The CDR3 loop reads CASSLDITEAFF. In DNA, the CDR3 is TGTGCCAGCAGCCTAGACATCACTGAAGCTTTCTTT.

This chain uses TRBV28 with TRBJ1-5; no clear D. Between the trimmed V and J ends, which lost 4 bases and 0 bases, there was a span of 7 bases. The germline gives CDR1 MDHEN, CDR2 SYDVKM. The CDR3 loop spans 14 amino acids. As DNA, the CDR3 is TGTGCCAGCAGTTACATATATAGCAATCAGCCCCAGCATTTT. Translation: CASSYIYSNQPQHF.

The CDR3 here is CASSGVQGVGQPQHF. Here the CDR3 DNA reads TGTGCCAGCAGTGGGGTTCAGGGGGTCGGTCAGCCCCAGCATTTT. The chain joins TRBV2 to TRBJ1-5; 7 nucleotides match TRBD1. Germline values: CDR1 SNHLY, CDR2 FYNNEI. V lost 4 bases, J lost 6 bases, and 9 bases stayed unmatched. The CDR3 spans 15 residues.

Only a few counts were recorded for this clone. V gene TRBV11-3 combines with J gene TRBJ1-4, with 7 bases lining up with TRBD1. The junction had 7 bases not matched to a gene; V was cut back by 5 bases and J by 4 bases. The CDR3 sequence is 15 residues long. Looked up from germline, CDR1 is SGHNT and CDR2 is YENEEA. This CDR3 is CASSPLRDSNEKLFF. CDR3 bases: TGTGCCAGCAGCCCTTTGAGGGACAGTAATGAAAAACTGTTTTTT. The full variable domain, its missing parts supplied by reference TRBV11-3 and TRBJ1-4, is EAGVVQSPRYKIIEKKQPVAFWCNPISGHNTLYWYLQNLGQGPELLIRYENEEAVDDSQLPKDRFSAERLKGVDSTLKIQPAELGDSAVYLCASSPLRDSNEKLFFGSGTQLSVL.

The genes are TRBV10-2 and TRBJ2-1; 9 nucleotides align to TRBD2. Germline loops: CDR1 WSHSY, CDR2 SAAADI. CDR3 length: 15 residues. V trimming: 3 bases; J trimming: 4 bases; junction bases outside the gene matches: 4. CDR3 bases: TGCGCCAGCAGTGATGGGCGGGGGGGGTACAATGAGCAGTTCTTC. The encoded protein is CASSDGRGGYNEQFF.